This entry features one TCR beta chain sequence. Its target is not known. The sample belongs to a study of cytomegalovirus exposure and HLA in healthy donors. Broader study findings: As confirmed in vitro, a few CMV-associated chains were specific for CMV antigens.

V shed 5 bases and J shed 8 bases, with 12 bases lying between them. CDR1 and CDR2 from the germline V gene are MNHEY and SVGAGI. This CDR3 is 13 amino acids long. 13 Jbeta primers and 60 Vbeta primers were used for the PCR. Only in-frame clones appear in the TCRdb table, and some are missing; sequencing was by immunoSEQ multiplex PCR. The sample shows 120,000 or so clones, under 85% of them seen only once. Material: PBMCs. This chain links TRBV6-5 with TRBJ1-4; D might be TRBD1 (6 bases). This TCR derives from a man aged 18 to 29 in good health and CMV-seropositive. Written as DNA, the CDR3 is TGTGCCAGCAGTGACAGGATAGGGGAAAAACTGTTTTTT. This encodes CASSDRIGEKLFF.